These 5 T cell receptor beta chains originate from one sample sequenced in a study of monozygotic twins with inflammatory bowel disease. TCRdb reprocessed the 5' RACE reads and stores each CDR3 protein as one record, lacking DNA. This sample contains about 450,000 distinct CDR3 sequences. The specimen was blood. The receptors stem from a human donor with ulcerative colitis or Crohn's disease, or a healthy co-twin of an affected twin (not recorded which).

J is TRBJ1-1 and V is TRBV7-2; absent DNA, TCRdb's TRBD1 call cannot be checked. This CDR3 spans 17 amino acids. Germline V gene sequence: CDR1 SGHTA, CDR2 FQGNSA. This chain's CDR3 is CASSFPGQGSMNTEAFF.

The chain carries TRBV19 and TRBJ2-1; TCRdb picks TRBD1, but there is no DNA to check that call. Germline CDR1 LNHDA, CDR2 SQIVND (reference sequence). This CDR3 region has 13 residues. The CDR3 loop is CATLRGDYNEQFF.

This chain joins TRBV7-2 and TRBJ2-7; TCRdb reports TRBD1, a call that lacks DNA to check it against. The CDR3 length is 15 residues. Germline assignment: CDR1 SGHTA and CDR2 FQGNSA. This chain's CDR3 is CASSPLSRTGYEQYF.

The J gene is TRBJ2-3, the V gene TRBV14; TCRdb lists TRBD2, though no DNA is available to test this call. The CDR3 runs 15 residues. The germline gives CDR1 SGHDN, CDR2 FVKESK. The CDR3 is CASSLGTIHTDTQYF.

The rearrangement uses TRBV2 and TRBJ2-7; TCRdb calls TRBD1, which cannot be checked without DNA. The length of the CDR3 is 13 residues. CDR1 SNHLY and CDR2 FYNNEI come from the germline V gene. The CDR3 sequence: CASSEQGAREQYF.